The rows below give T cell receptor beta chains drawn from one sample of a study of T cells in Graves' hyperthyroidism and ophthalmopathy. MiXCR, applied by TCRdb to the multiplex PCR reads, yields one record per CDR3 protein. The data hold around 200,000 distinct CDR3 sequences, with approximately 15% observed a single time. Material: blood. These receptors were obtained from a woman aged 45-65 years with Graves' hyperthyroidism. The CDR3 runs from the conserved cysteine through the conserved F or W. Fields, in order: CDR3 DNA, CDR3 protein, J gene, D gene, V gene, clone size. D genes are given only for firm matches. Clone size is stated in some rows and not others, as once, few, many or a class when expanded.

CDR3 DNA: TGTGCCAGCAGTTTCGAGCCCCCTCACTCCTACAATGAGCAGTTCTTC
CDR3 protein: CASSFEPPHSYNEQFF
J gene: TRBJ2-1
D gene: .
V gene: TRBV28
clone size: .

CDR3 DNA: TGTGCCATCAGTCGGACTGTGACAGATACGCAGTATTTT
CDR3 protein: CAISRTVTDTQYF
J gene: TRBJ2-3
D gene: .
V gene: TRBV10-3
clone size: many

CDR3 DNA: TGTGCCAGCAGTAGGGCCCCGCCCGCAGATACGCAGTATTTT
CDR3 protein: CASSRAPPADTQYF
J gene: TRBJ2-3
D gene: .
V gene: TRBV28
clone size: .

CDR3 DNA: TGTGCCAGCAGCTTCACCGGGACAACTGAAAACATTCAGTACTTC
CDR3 protein: CASSFTGTTENIQYF
J gene: TRBJ2-4
D gene: .
V gene: TRBV7-2
clone size: many

CDR3 DNA: TGTGCCAGCAGTTACTCGAACGGGATTGGTAGGGAGACTGAAGCTTTCTTT
CDR3 protein: CASSYSNGIGRETEAFF
J gene: TRBJ1-1
D gene: .
V gene: TRBV6-5
clone size: many

CDR3 DNA: TGCGCCAGCAGCTTTAACCAGGGCAATTCCTACGAGCAGTACTTC
CDR3 protein: CASSFNQGNSYEQYF
J gene: TRBJ2-7
D gene: .
V gene: TRBV5-1
clone size: many

CDR3 DNA: TGTGCCGGCCGACCTGGACAGACAAATTCACCCCTCCACTTT
CDR3 protein: CAGRPGQTNSPLHF
J gene: TRBJ1-6
D gene: .
V gene: TRBV6-1
clone size: many

CDR3 DNA: TGTGCCAGCAGCTTACATCCTTGGCAGAGTAATGAAAAACTGTTTTTT
CDR3 protein: CASSLHPWQSNEKLFF
J gene: TRBJ1-4
D gene: .
V gene: TRBV7-2
clone size: many

CDR3 DNA: TGTGCCAGCAGTCTGGACAGGGGGTTTGGCGAGCAGTACTTC
CDR3 protein: CASSLDRGFGEQYF
J gene: TRBJ2-7
D gene: TRBD1
V gene: TRBV3-1
clone size: many

CDR3 DNA: TGTGCCAGCAGCCGTACGCTCCGGGGCTACACCTTC
CDR3 protein: CASSRTLRGYTF
J gene: TRBJ1-2
D gene: .
V gene: TRBV4-2
clone size: few

CDR3 DNA: TGTGCCAGCAGCTTAGCGGTTCGTGGCTATGAAGCTTTCTTT
CDR3 protein: CASSLAVRGYEAFF
J gene: TRBJ1-1
D gene: .
V gene: TRBV7-2
clone size: many

CDR3 DNA: TGCAGTGCTATCAAAAATCAGGGTTATGGCTACACCTTC
CDR3 protein: CSAIKNQGYGYTF
J gene: TRBJ1-2
D gene: .
V gene: TRBV20-1
clone size: many

CDR3 DNA: TGCGCCAGCAGGCCGACAGGGGGAGAGGAAAAACTGTTTTTT
CDR3 protein: CASRPTGGEEKLFF
J gene: TRBJ1-4
D gene: TRBD1
V gene: TRBV4-1
clone size: .

CDR3 DNA: TGTGCCAGCAGCACCTTGTCTGAAGCTTTCTTT
CDR3 protein: CASSTLSEAFF
J gene: TRBJ1-1
D gene: .
V gene: TRBV11-3
clone size: .

CDR3 DNA: TGTGCCAGTAGGGCTACAGCGCATAATAACTATGGCTACACCTTC
CDR3 protein: CASRATAHNNYGYTF
J gene: TRBJ1-2
D gene: .
V gene: TRBV19
clone size: many

CDR3 DNA: TGCAGTGCTAGTCGGGGACTCGGAACAGATACGCAGTATTTT
CDR3 protein: CSASRGLGTDTQYF
J gene: TRBJ2-3
D gene: .
V gene: TRBV20-1
clone size: many

CDR3 DNA: TGTGCCAGCAGTTTCAGGGTGACCACTGAAGCTTTCTTT
CDR3 protein: CASSFRVTTEAFF
J gene: TRBJ1-1
D gene: .
V gene: TRBV27
clone size: many

CDR3 DNA: TGTGGTTCGGGCAGCTCCTACGAGCAGTACTTC
CDR3 protein: CGSGSSYEQYF
J gene: TRBJ2-7
D gene: .
V gene: TRBV28
clone size: many

CDR3 DNA: TGTGCCAGCAGCCGGACAGGGAACTACAATGAGCAGTTCTTC
CDR3 protein: CASSRTGNYNEQFF
J gene: TRBJ2-1
D gene: TRBD1
V gene: TRBV5-4
clone size: many

CDR3 DNA: TGTGCCACCAGCAGCGACTCACTGAGCACTGAAGCTTTCTTT
CDR3 protein: CATSSDSLSTEAFF
J gene: TRBJ1-1
D gene: .
V gene: TRBV15
clone size: many

CDR3 DNA: TGTGCCAGCAGTTTTGGGGGAGAGGGTCTCTACACCTTC
CDR3 protein: CASSFGGEGLYTF
J gene: TRBJ1-2
D gene: .
V gene: TRBV28
clone size: many

CDR3 DNA: TGTGCCAGCAGTATAGCGGGGGGCAGCACAGATACGCAGTATTTT
CDR3 protein: CASSIAGGSTDTQYF
J gene: TRBJ2-3
D gene: TRBD2
V gene: TRBV28
clone size: many

CDR3 DNA: TGTGCCAGCCATATGGGGTCTTGGGGCTACGAGCAGTACTTC
CDR3 protein: CASHMGSWGYEQYF
J gene: TRBJ2-7
D gene: .
V gene: TRBV2
clone size: many

CDR3 DNA: TGTGCCAGCAGCTCAGGACTAGTTGTCTCTGGGGCCAACGTCCTGACTTTC
CDR3 protein: CASSSGLVVSGANVLTF
J gene: TRBJ2-6
D gene: TRBD2
V gene: TRBV11-2
clone size: .

CDR3 DNA: TGTGCCAGCAGTTTTAACACCGGGGAGCTGTTTTTT
CDR3 protein: CASSFNTGELFF
J gene: TRBJ2-2
D gene: .
V gene: TRBV27
clone size: many

CDR3 DNA: TGTGCCAGCTCACCAGTTAGGACTAATGAAAAACTGTTTTTT
CDR3 protein: CASSPVRTNEKLFF
J gene: TRBJ1-4
D gene: .
V gene: TRBV18
clone size: few

CDR3 DNA: TGCGCCAGCAGCCTCGCAGGGGGCGATGGCTACACCTTC
CDR3 protein: CASSLAGGDGYTF
J gene: TRBJ1-2
D gene: TRBD1
V gene: TRBV5-1
clone size: many

CDR3 DNA: TGTGCCAGCAGCCCCGCCGTAGGGAATAATTCACCCCTCCACTTT
CDR3 protein: CASSPAVGNNSPLHF
J gene: TRBJ1-6
D gene: .
V gene: TRBV3-1
clone size: many

CDR3 DNA: TGTGCCAGTAGAGAGAGCTTTGAAGCTTTCTTT
CDR3 protein: CASRESFEAFF
J gene: TRBJ1-1
D gene: .
V gene: TRBV19
clone size: many

CDR3 DNA: TGCAGTGCTAAATTTGTTCAAGGAGGCCCGGACGCGAGCTCCTACAATGAGCAGTTCTTC
CDR3 protein: CSAKFVQGGPDASSYNEQFF
J gene: TRBJ2-1
D gene: .
V gene: TRBV20-1
clone size: many

CDR3 DNA: TGCGCCAGCAGCCCCAGCGGGGATAACACAGATACGCAGTATTTT
CDR3 protein: CASSPSGDNTDTQYF
J gene: TRBJ2-3
D gene: TRBD2
V gene: TRBV5-1
clone size: many

CDR3 DNA: TGCGCCAGCAGCTCGACCCCGGGGAGGGCGAGTAACGGTCAGCCCCAGCATTTT
CDR3 protein: CASSSTPGRASNGQPQHF
J gene: TRBJ1-5
D gene: .
V gene: TRBV5-1
clone size: many

CDR3 DNA: TGTGCCACCCAGGACAGGGAGAACACTGAAGCTTTCTTT
CDR3 protein: CATQDRENTEAFF
J gene: TRBJ1-1
D gene: TRBD1
V gene: TRBV15
clone size: many

CDR3 DNA: TGCAGTGCTGACCAGCGGAGCGAGCAGTTCTTC
CDR3 protein: CSADQRSEQFF
J gene: TRBJ2-1
D gene: .
V gene: TRBV20-1
clone size: many

CDR3 DNA: TGTGCCAGCTCACAACTCGGCGGGGGGGACTCCTACAATGAGCAGTTCTTC
CDR3 protein: CASSQLGGGDSYNEQFF
J gene: TRBJ2-1
D gene: TRBD2
V gene: TRBV18
clone size: many

CDR3 DNA: TGCGCCAGCAGCCAAGCTCGACAGGTTACCTACGAGCAGTACTTC
CDR3 protein: CASSQARQVTYEQYF
J gene: TRBJ2-7
D gene: .
V gene: TRBV4-3
clone size: few

CDR3 DNA: TGTGCCAGCAGCTTACTGACAGGGGGTGAAGCTTTCTTT
CDR3 protein: CASSLLTGGEAFF
J gene: TRBJ1-1
D gene: TRBD1
V gene: TRBV7-2
clone size: many

CDR3 DNA: TGTGCCAGTAGTTCGAGGGGGACTAGCGGGGCCTACGAGCAGTACTTC
CDR3 protein: CASSSRGTSGAYEQYF
J gene: TRBJ2-7
D gene: TRBD2
V gene: TRBV19
clone size: few

CDR3 DNA: TGCAGTGCTAGAGCCCCGACTAAAAACATTCAGTACTTC
CDR3 protein: CSARAPTKNIQYF
J gene: TRBJ2-4
D gene: .
V gene: TRBV20-1
clone size: .

CDR3 DNA: TGTGCCAGCAGCTTATCCCGACTAGCGGGGGGGAAAAACATTCAGTACTTC
CDR3 protein: CASSLSRLAGGKNIQYF
J gene: TRBJ2-4
D gene: TRBD2
V gene: TRBV7-9
clone size: many

CDR3 DNA: TGTGCCAGTAGTATTAGTTGGGGCAATCAGCCCCAGCATTTT
CDR3 protein: CASSISWGNQPQHF
J gene: TRBJ1-5
D gene: .
V gene: TRBV19
clone size: .

CDR3 DNA: TGTGCCAGCAGCCCCTGGCAGGGGCATGGCTACACCTTC
CDR3 protein: CASSPWQGHGYTF
J gene: TRBJ1-2
D gene: .
V gene: TRBV7-2
clone size: .

CDR3 DNA: TGTGCCAGCAGCTTACCGGGCTGGAGGGCTAATGAAAAACTGTTTTTT
CDR3 protein: CASSLPGWRANEKLFF
J gene: TRBJ1-4
D gene: .
V gene: TRBV28
clone size: many

CDR3 DNA: TGTGCCAGCAGACGGACAGGGGGCTCCTACGAGCAGTACTTC
CDR3 protein: CASRRTGGSYEQYF
J gene: TRBJ2-7
D gene: TRBD1
V gene: TRBV12-3/TRBV12-4
clone size: many

CDR3 DNA: TGTGCCAGCAGTGAAGCGCAAAATAGCGCAGAGACCCAGTACTTC
CDR3 protein: CASSEAQNSAETQYF
J gene: TRBJ2-5
D gene: .
V gene: TRBV2
clone size: many

CDR3 DNA: TGTGCCAGCAGCCGCGCTAGCATCGATGAGCAGTTCTTC
CDR3 protein: CASSRASIDEQFF
J gene: TRBJ2-1
D gene: .
V gene: TRBV16
clone size: many

CDR3 DNA: TGTGCCAGCAGAGCAGCGGACACCGGGGAGCTGTTTTTT
CDR3 protein: CASRAADTGELFF
J gene: TRBJ2-2
D gene: .
V gene: TRBV2
clone size: once